Following are 28 T cell receptor beta chains from one sample sequenced in a study of cytomegalovirus exposure and HLA in healthy donors. Primers for the PCR totalled 60 Vbeta and 13 Jbeta. Sequencing used immunoSEQ multiplex PCR; TCRdb keeps in-frame clones, though not all of them. Of about 210,000 clones in the sample, around 78% were seen once. Sequenced input: PBMCs. All receptors come from a woman aged 30 to 39 in good health and CMV-seropositive.

This chain connects TRBV9 to TRBJ2-1, with D tentatively TRBD2 (5 bases). This CDR3 contains 13 residues. Germline lookup yields CDR1 SGDLS and CDR2 YYNGEE. The ends were cut back, 0 bases at V and 9 bases at J, with 10 bases in the middle. The CDR3 is CASSVEFRGEQFF. The CDR3 DNA reads TGTGCCAGCAGCGTAGAATTCCGGGGTGAGCAGTTCTTC.

This chain connects TRBV5-6 to TRBJ1-2; possible D gene TRBD1, 6 bases. The CDR3 has 14 residues. V was pared by 4 bases and J by 5 bases, with 15 bases between. The germline CDR1 and CDR2 sequences are SGHDT and YYEEEE. The CDR3 region is CASSLDRFPYGYTF. CDR3 DNA: TGTGCCAGCAGCCTCGACAGGTTCCCTTATGGCTACACCTTC.

The rearrangement uses TRBV6-1 and TRBJ2-4, with D maybe TRBD1 (6 bases). The V end was cut by 2 bases, the J end by 15 bases, with 17 bases between. This CDR3 is 13 amino acids long. Looked up from germline, CDR1 is MNHNS and CDR2 is SASEGT. The CDR3 DNA follows: TGTGCCAGCAGTGAACAAGGTGGGGGCGCCAGGTACTTC. This sequence encodes CASSEQGGGARYF.

V is TRBV6-5 and J is TRBJ1-1; D is unclear. The germline V gene has CDR1 MNHEY and CDR2 SVGAGI. V dropped 9 bases and J dropped 10 bases, with 18 bases sitting between them. The CDR3 is 12 residues long. CDR3 sequence reads: CASFATGSRAFF. CDR3 in DNA: TGTGCCAGTTTCGCCACGGGGAGTAGAGCTTTCTTT.

The rearrangement joins TRBV18 to TRBJ2-2, with D possibly matching TRBD2 (6 bases). The V end lost 5 bases, the J end lost 5 bases, and 12 bases lay between the germline ends. CDR1 and CDR2 (germline): KGHSH, LQKENI. CDR3 length: 14 residues. CDR3 DNA sequence: TGTGCCAGCTCAACGGGAGTAGGTACCGGGGAGCTGTTTTTT. Protein: CASSTGVGTGELFF.

The chain carries TRBV5-4 and TRBJ1-6; D not resolved. V gave up 4 bases and J gave up 8 bases, with 13 bases separating them. The CDR3 runs 14 residues. The germline CDR1 and CDR2 sequences are SGHNT and YYREEE (reference sequence). As DNA, the CDR3 is TGTGCCAGCAGCATCGAACAGCGGGATTCACCCCTCCACTTT. Translation: CASSIEQRDSPLHF.

In this sample, this clone turned up a few times. The rearrangement joins TRBV2 to TRBJ2-7; TRBD2 matches 10 bases. CDR3 size: 15 residues. Germline assignment: CDR1 SNHLY and CDR2 FYNNEI. V lost 3 bases to trimming and J lost 6 bases; unmatched junction nucleotides: 8. CDR3 residues: CASSDLPSGSGEQYF. The CDR3 DNA reads as TGTGCCAGCAGTGATCTCCCTAGCGGGAGTGGCGAGCAGTACTTC.

As concerns this clone: A junction boundary mismatches the germline segment, possibly from a read error. Other DNA sequences in the sample encode the same CDR3. The chain links TRBV7-9 to TRBJ2-6, with TRBD2 matching over 8 bases. The CDR3 has 19 amino acids. Germline V gene lookup returns CDR1 SEHNR and CDR2 FQNEAQ (reference sequence). The CDR3 loop reads CASSLVPVSGSAGANVLTF. DNA for the CDR3: TGCGCCAGCAGCTTAGTCCCCGTGAGCGGGAGCGCTGGGGCCAACGTCCTGACTTTC.

The chain couples TRBV5-1 to TRBJ2-5; 9 positions agree with TRBD1. Germline V gene data show CDR1 as SGHRS and CDR2 as YFSETQ. With 4 bases clipped from V and 3 bases from J, the junction kept 4 bases outside the gene matches. The length of the CDR3 is 14 residues. In nucleotides, the CDR3 is TGCGCCAGCAGCCCGGGACAGGGAGAAGAGACCCAGTACTTC. This gives the protein CASSPGQGEETQYF. The entire variable domain, with the rest obtained from reference TRBV5-1 and TRBJ2-5, is as follows: KAGVTQTPRYLIKTRGQQVTLSCSPISGHRSVSWYQQTPGQGLQFLFEYFSETQRNKGNFPGRFSGRQFSNSRSEMNVSTLELGDSALYLCASSPGQGEETQYFGPGTRLLVL.

The chain has TRBV5-6 and TRBJ1-1; TRBD1 might be the D (6 bases). V was pared by 2 bases and J by 4 bases, with 12 bases between. The CDR3 has 14 amino acids. In germline, CDR1 is SGHDT, CDR2 YYEEEE. In DNA form, the CDR3 reads TGTGCCAGCAGCTTTGAAGGGGGGGTCACTGAAGCTTTCTTT. Translating it yields CASSFEGGVTEAFF.

The chain is built from TRBV19 and TRBJ2-2; D is unresolved. The V gene lost 1 base and the J gene lost 1 base, with 7 bases spanning the gap. Per germline, CDR1 LNHDA and CDR2 SQIVND (reference sequence). The CDR3 covers 15 residues. CDR3 nucleotides: TGTGCCAGTAGTATAGGGGCGCGGAACACCGGGGAGCTGTTTTTT. Its translation is CASSIGARNTGELFF.

In its sample, this clone was seen a few times. The chain couples TRBV6-6 to TRBJ1-4; a weak D match, TRBD1 (6 bases). The CDR3 is 15 residues long. V was clipped by 2 bases and J by 6 bases, with 13 bases between them. Germline lookup yields CDR1 MNHNY and CDR2 SVGAGI (reference sequence). This chain's CDR3 is CASSYTIRQDEKLFF. CDR3 in DNA: TGTGCCAGCAGTTACACAATAAGACAGGATGAAAAACTGTTTTTT.

The chain uses TRBV7-2 and TRBJ2-5; a weak D match, TRBD1 (5 bases). V dropped 1 base and J dropped 2 bases, with 14 bases sitting between them. CDR3 length: 16 residues. The germline V gene encodes CDR1 SGHTA and CDR2 FQGNSA. The CDR3 loop reads CASSLGGRVSQETQYF. The CDR3 region has the DNA TGTGCCAGCAGCTTAGGGGGCAGAGTTTCTCAAGAGACCCAGTACTTC.

The V call is TRBV5-1, the J call TRBJ2-3, with 7 bases that match TRBD1. The CDR3 has 16 amino acids. The ends lost 3 bases at V and 2 bases at J; junction bases unmatched: 9. Per germline, CDR1 SGHRS and CDR2 YFSETQ. The DNA for the CDR3 is TGCGCCAGCAGCTCCGGACAGGTTCCTAACACAGATACGCAGTATTTT. Translated, it gives CASSSGQVPNTDTQYF.

The chain has TRBV7-9 and TRBJ2-7, with 10 bases identical to TRBD1. Germline V gene lookup returns CDR1 SEHNR and CDR2 FQNEAQ (reference sequence). V gave up 4 bases and J gave up 2 bases; unmatched junction bases: 5. This CDR3 region has 15 residues. As DNA, the CDR3 is TGTGCCAGCAGCTCCCGGGACAGGGGACCCTACGAGCAGTACTTC. This gives the protein CASSSRDRGPYEQYF.

This CDR3 is CASSQQVSSYEQYF. The DNA of the CDR3 is TGTGCCAGCAGTCAACAGGTTAGCTCCTACGAGCAGTACTTC. The chain employs TRBV5-4 and TRBJ2-7; perhaps TRBD1 as D (5 bases). CDR1 and CDR2 from the germline V gene are SGHNT and YYREEE (reference sequence). This CDR3 has 14 amino acids. The V gene lost 5 bases and the J gene lost 0 bases, with 12 bases spanning the gap. The variable domain in full, with the rest retrieved from reference TRBV5-4 and TRBJ2-7, is ETGVTQSPTHLIKTRGQQVTLRCSSQSGHNTVSWYQQALGQGPQFIFQYYREEENGRGNFPPRFSGLQFPNYSSELNVNALELDDSALYLCASSQQVSSYEQYFGPGTRLTVT.

The V and J genes are TRBV5-6 and TRBJ1-2, with 9 bases matching TRBD1. Germline CDR1 and CDR2: SGHDT and YYEEEE. This CDR3 has 15 residues. Trimming at V came to 5 bases and at J to 2 bases, leaving 7 bases not matched to a gene. The DNA for the CDR3 is TGTGCCAGCAGTAATACGGGACAGGGAAACTATGGCTACACCTTC. Translated, it gives CASSNTGQGNYGYTF.

The chain uses TRBV2 and TRBJ2-3; D ambiguous. V gave up 4 bases and J gave up 1 base, with 9 bases separating them. Looked up from germline, CDR1 is SNHLY and CDR2 is FYNNEI. The CDR3 covers 14 residues. The CDR3: CASSVLVGTDTQYF. CDR3 in DNA: TGTGCCAGCAGTGTTTTGGTAGGCACAGATACGCAGTATTTT.

The chain recombines TRBV7-9 with TRBJ2-7; 10 bases match TRBD2. Germline V gene lookup returns CDR1 SEHNR and CDR2 FQNEAQ (reference sequence). Trimming removed 4 bases from V and 2 bases from J; junction bases left unmatched: 5. The CDR3 extends over 15 amino acids. The CDR3 loop is CASSSTSGTTYEQYF. CDR3 coding DNA: TGTGCCAGCAGCTCCACTAGCGGGACTACCTACGAGCAGTACTTC.

The V and J genes are TRBV7-2 and TRBJ2-3; unclear D gene. V dropped 5 bases and J dropped 10 bases, with 16 bases sitting between them. This CDR3 contains 13 residues. Germline V gene sequence: CDR1 SGHTA, CDR2 FQGNSA. CDR3 protein: CASSPEAQRSQYF. For the CDR3, the DNA is TGTGCCAGCAGCCCCGAGGCTCAGAGGTCGCAGTATTTT.

CDR3 bases: TGTGCCACCCTACCCACGACAGACGAGCAGTACTTC. This gives the protein CATLPTTDEQYF. The chain employs TRBV7-8 and TRBJ2-7; tentatively, D is TRBD1 (5 bases). Germline V gene data show CDR1 as SGHVS and CDR2 as FQNEAQ. The CDR3 spans 12 residues. Trimming shortened V by 10 bases and J by 5 bases, and 15 bases separated the two germline ends.

V is TRBV6-4 and J is TRBJ2-7; 8 bases agree with TRBD2. Germline trimming cut 0 bases from V and 5 bases from J; bases unmatched to any gene: 12. CDR3 length equals 17 residues. In germline, CDR1 is MRHNA, CDR2 SNTAGT. The CDR3 region has the DNA TGTGCCAGCAGTGACTCGAGGCCGGGAGGGATTATCCACGAGCAGTACTTC. As protein: CASSDSRPGGIIHEQYF.

This clone is a singleton in its sample. The V call is TRBV4-3, the J call TRBJ2-5, with TRBD2 identical over 11 bases. Germline CDR1 and CDR2: LGHNA and YSLEER. With V trimmed by 0 bases and J by 4 bases, 4 bases remained unmatched. The CDR3 totals 16 residues. CDR3 sequence (DNA): TGCGCCAGCAGCCAAGATCGACTAGCGGGAACAGAGACCCAGTACTTC. This sequence encodes CASSQDRLAGTETQYF.

The chain has TRBV7-3 and TRBJ2-1; D remains unclear. CDR1 and CDR2 from the germline V gene are SGHTA and FQGTGA. The CDR3 runs to 14 residues. The ends were cut back, 5 bases at V and 7 bases at J, with 15 bases in the middle. CDR3 bases: TGTGCCAGCAGCCGGAACGCGGCTCTTAATGAGCAGTTCTTC. Protein product: CASSRNAALNEQFF.

The DNA for the CDR3 is TGCGCCAGCAGCCAGAAAGTCGGGTGGACTGAAGCTTTCTTT. Its protein product is CASSQKVGWTEAFF. This chain uses TRBV4-1 with TRBJ1-1, with no clear D. The germline V gene has CDR1 MGHRA and CDR2 YSYEKL. V lost 3 bases to trimming and J lost 5 bases, with 13 bases between them. This CDR3 region has 14 residues.

The chain recombines TRBV9 with TRBJ1-2; TRBD1 might be the D (5 bases). This CDR3 comprises 16 residues. With 0 bases removed from V and 4 bases from J, the gap between germline ends came to 16 bases. Germline loops: CDR1 SGDLS, CDR2 YYNGEE. Here the CDR3 reads CASSVGVGGGAYGYTF. As DNA, the CDR3 is TGTGCCAGCAGCGTAGGGGTCGGGGGGGGAGCCTATGGCTACACCTTC.

J is TRBJ2-2 and V is TRBV5-5, with D possibly matching TRBD1 (6 bases). V was shortened by 3 bases and J by 2 bases, with 14 bases between the two germline ends. Germline values: CDR1 SGHKS, CDR2 YYEKEE (reference sequence). The CDR3 has 16 residues. CDR3 DNA: TGTGCCAGCAGCTCTTCCGGGACATATAACACCGGGGAGCTGTTTTTT. Translated, it gives CASSSSGTYNTGELFF.

The chain uses TRBV28 and TRBJ2-1; 9 bases are shared with TRBD2. Unmatched junction bases numbered 5, after V lost 5 bases and J lost 6 bases. The germline V gene encodes CDR1 MDHEN and CDR2 SYDVKM. There are 14 residues in the CDR3. CDR3 residues: CASSPSGASNEQFF. The CDR3 DNA is TGTGCCAGCAGTCCTAGCGGGGCGAGCAATGAGCAGTTCTTC.